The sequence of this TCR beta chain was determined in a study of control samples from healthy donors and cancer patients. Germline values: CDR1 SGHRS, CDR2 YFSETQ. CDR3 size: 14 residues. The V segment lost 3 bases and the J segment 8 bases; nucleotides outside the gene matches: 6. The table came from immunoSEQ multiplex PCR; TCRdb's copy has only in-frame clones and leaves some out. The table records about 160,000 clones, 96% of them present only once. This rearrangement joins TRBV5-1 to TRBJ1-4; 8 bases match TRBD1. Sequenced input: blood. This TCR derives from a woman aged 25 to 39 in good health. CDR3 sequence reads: CASSSGQGGEKLFF. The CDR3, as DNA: TGCGCCAGCAGCTCCGGACAGGGAGGGGAAAAACTGTTTTTT.